What follows describes a single TCR beta chain. Its cognate antigen has yet to be identified. Per-base quality was not reported, and no clone a single base away is much larger than it. This entry belongs to a study of T cell responses to AZD1222 COVID-19 vaccine (dated by TCRdb to the early 2020s). With respect to the entire study: AZD1222 recipients given second doses at about 4 weeks or at about 12 weeks were pooled, since spike-specific TCR depth and breadth were not found to differ between the two schedules. TCR sequencing was performed for approximately 240 trial participants, of whom about 200 were given two doses of AZD1222 and 26 were given two doses of MenACWY control vaccine. Enrollment into the trials was organized by age into subgroups of 18-55, 56-69 and 70-plus years, and those subgroups contained approximately 150, 30 and 60 TCR-sequenced participants, respectively. Broader findings and caveats from the paper: In the small 56-69-year group, the increase in depth fell short of significance, most likely because of low power. After two AZD1222 doses, spike-specific TCR breadth and depth were significantly higher than at day 0 and than in MenACWY recipients. The whole spike protein was spanned by vaccine-associated CD4 TCRs, and dominant responses were seen in regions 160-218 and 743-854. Because no samples from the day 14 peak response were available, repertoires could be characterized only after the peak T cell response. Epitopes outside the regions mutated in the B.1.351 and B.1.1.7 variants were reportedly recognized by nearly half of the unique spike-specific TCRs. Conclusions about previously exposed vaccinees were limited because only a handful of AZD1222 recipients were SARS-CoV-2 seropositive at baseline. Participants were mostly white British, with more females than males. The authors suggested clonal diversity may have been underestimated.

The CDR3 measures 13 amino acids from cysteine to phenylalanine. The retained sequence is limited to the CDR3, 39 bases, with the frame set at the first base. The germline ends are 7 bases apart after V is trimmed by 5 bases and J by 0 bases. The CDR3 regions of human TCRbeta chains were analyzed by immunosequencing. As for the original processing: TCRs in the repertoires were matched against a reference library of SARS-CoV-2-specific TCRs that had been generated with the MIRA antigen-specificity platform. Breadth was defined as the fraction of unique TCRs that were SARS-CoV-2-associated. Depth was defined as the fraction of total T cells that were SARS-CoV-2-associated. Using the MIRA data, each spike-specific TCR was mapped to the spike region that the TCR reacts to and placed in a CD4 or CD8 class. Log10-transformed breadth and depth values were compared by one-way ANOVA with Sidak's multiple comparisons tests. What TCRdb holds here is the immuneACCESS table cut down to in-frame rearrangements. Part of the clones is not present; checked against another copy, under half of the missing clones reflect an unresolved V gene, and the others are unexplained. That table gives V, J and clone size, and the DNA gave D and trimming. The sample profile shows about 110,000 clones; over 85% of them were found once. 2.2% of the sample comes from the top ten.

Per the publication, the time point label means: baseline before first vaccination. Samples from vaccinated people were obtained from the UK trials COV001 and COV002, which included a single-blind randomized controlled phase 2/3 trial of AZD1222 (ChAdOx1 nCoV-19) in healthy adults. For TCRbeta chain sequencing, PBMC samples were collected from trial participants at day 0 and at day 28 after the second dose. The chain is assembled from TRBV12-3 or TRBV12-4 and TRBJ1-1, with the D gene not confidently named. The clonotype was recovered from an adult in good health. The sample was peripheral blood, taken on day 0 of AZD1222 vaccination. The CDR3 amino acid sequence is: CASSPIMNTEAFF. The base sequence is TGTGCCAGCAGTCCAATAATGAACACTGAAGCTTTCTTT.